Below are 13 T cell receptor beta chains sequenced from a single sample in a study of vaccination effects on CD4 cells after COVID-19. TCRdb keeps only in-frame clones here, not all; method: immunoSEQ multiplex PCR. The sample has more than 20,000 clones; 60% to 80% are singletons. Which antigens these TCRs recognize remains unknown. In the ViraFEST assay, antigen-specific CD4+ clonotypes were identified by expansion after peptide-pool stimulation. CD4+ T cell isolation took place after approximately 11 days of culture. The person was diagnosed with PCR-confirmed SARS-CoV-2 infection between March and December 2020. The starting material was CD4+ T cells from PBMCs cultured with HCoV-NL63 spike peptides, obtained before COVID-19 vaccination. The source of these receptors is a human donor who had a prior SARS-CoV-2 infection.

This clone occurred a few times. The chain uses TRBV2 and TRBJ1-1; D remains ambiguous. CDR1 SNHLY and CDR2 FYNNEI come from the germline V gene. CDR3 length: 15 amino acids. V lost 6 bases and J lost 1, with 15 bases in between. Here the CDR3 reads CASRYLLSGNTEAFF. The CDR3 DNA reads TGTGCCAGCAGGTACCTATTGAGTGGGAACACTGAAGCTTTCTTT.

The chain recombines TRBV20-1 with TRBJ1-5; D is uncertain. The V and J ends lost 1 base and 12 bases respectively, with 10 bases between them. CDR3 length: 11 amino acids. Germline loops: CDR1 DFQATT, CDR2 SNEGSKA (reference sequence). The DNA for the CDR3 is TGCAGTGCTAGAGTAAAGAATGACCAGCATTTT. It encodes CSARVKNDQHF.

The rearrangement links TRBV2 to TRBJ1-2, with TRBD1 matching over 7 bases. The CDR3 loop spans 13 amino acids. Germline-derived CDR1 and CDR2 are SNHLY and FYNNEI. V lost 6 bases to trimming and J lost 8 bases; unmatched junction nucleotides: 9. CDR3 region: CASSPDRVRGYTF. CDR3 coding DNA: TGTGCCAGCAGCCCCGACAGGGTTCGAGGCTACACCTTC.

This clone was seen a few times. The gene calls are TRBV5-1 and TRBJ2-1, with a weak D call TRBD2 (5 bases). CDR3 length: 14 residues. Germline V lookup: CDR1 SGHRS, CDR2 YFSETQ. Trimming cost V 0 bases and J 3 bases, with 7 bases left between them. The CDR3 here is CASSLGTGYNEQFF. In DNA, the CDR3 is TGCGCCAGCAGCTTGGGGACTGGCTACAATGAGCAGTTCTTC.

The gene calls are TRBV6-6 and TRBJ2-3; 9 bases map to TRBD1. Looked up from germline, CDR1 is MNHNY and CDR2 is SVGAGI (reference sequence). V lost 6 bases and J lost 2; bases outside the gene matches: 18. This CDR3 has 19 residues. CDR3 bases: TGTGCCAGCAGCTGGGGACAGGGACATGGATCCGTGTTCACAGATACGCAGTATTTT. Its translation: CASSWGQGHGSVFTDTQYF.

The chain has TRBV11-3 and TRBJ2-7; D is unclear. Trimming took off 1 base at V and 7 bases at J, with 5 bases between the two ends. CDR1 is SGHNT and CDR2 is YENEEA in the germline V gene. This CDR3 comprises 11 residues. The CDR3 loop reads CASSLVGEQYF. CDR3 bases: TGTGCCAGCAGCTTAGTTGGGGAGCAGTACTTC.

The gene calls are TRBV9 and TRBJ2-5; D is tentatively TRBD1 or TRBD2 (5 bases each). With 0 bases removed from V and 5 bases from J, the gap between germline ends came to 14 bases. CDR1 is SGDLS and CDR2 is YYNGEE in the germline V gene. There are 15 residues in the CDR3. The CDR3 region is CASSVAQGTPETQYF. The CDR3, as DNA: TGTGCCAGCAGCGTAGCGCAAGGGACCCCCGAGACCCAGTACTTC. Variable domain in full (rest from reference TRBV9 and TRBJ2-5): DSGVTQTPKHLITATGQRVTLRCSPRSGDLSVYWYQQSLDQGLQFLIQYYNGEERAKGNILERFSAQQFPDLHSELNLSSLELGDSALYFCASSVAQGTPETQYFGPGTRLLVL.

V and J are TRBV7-3 and TRBJ2-2, with D perhaps matching TRBD1 (6 bases). CDR3 length: 16 residues. Germline values: CDR1 SGHTA, CDR2 FQGTGA. V was pared by 7 bases and J by 5 bases, with 20 bases between. For the CDR3, the DNA is TGTGCCAGCACCGTGGGCCCAGGGGTTGGAACCGGGGAGCTGTTTTTT. Encoded protein: CASTVGPGVGTGELFF.

The chain uses TRBV6-2 or TRBV6-3 and TRBJ1-2, with D maybe TRBD1 (5 bases). The CDR3 is 13 residues long. CDR1 and CDR2 (germline): MNHEY, SVGEGT. Trimming took off 0 bases at V and 7 bases at J, with 9 bases between the two ends. The CDR3 DNA follows: TGTGCCAGCAGTTACTCGGGGGGATCTGGCTACACCTTC. It codes for CASSYSGGSGYTF.

V gene TRBV6-2 or TRBV6-3 combines with J gene TRBJ1-1, with D perhaps TRBD1 (6 bases). The V end was cut by 5 bases, the J end by 10 bases, with 14 bases between. This CDR3 is built from 12 residues. Germline CDR1 and CDR2: MNHEY and SVGEGT. CDR3 sequence: CASSTGTRAAFF. The CDR3 coding sequence is TGTGCCAGCAGTACAGGGACCCGGGCAGCTTTCTTT.

The CDR3 DNA sequence: TGTGCCAGCAGCACCCGTGAGGGGGGGACCGGGGAGCTGTTTTTT. Translation gives CASSTREGGTGELFF. This sequence joins TRBV11-2 and TRBJ2-2; D might be TRBD2 (7 bases). CDR1 and CDR2 from the germline V gene are SGHAT and FQNNGV. The CDR3 totals 15 residues. V lost 5 bases and J 5 bases, leaving 15 bases between the germline ends. Drawing the rest from reference TRBV11-2 and TRBJ2-2, the complete variable domain is EAGVAQSPRYKIIEKRQSVAFWCNPISGHATLYWYQQILGQGPKLLIQFQNNGVVDDSQLPKDRFSAERLKGVDSTLKIQPAKLEDSAVYLCASSTREGGTGELFFGEGSRLTVL.

The CDR3 sequence is CSASGDGYTF. In nucleotides, the CDR3 is TGCAGTGCTAGCGGCGATGGCTACACCTTC. This sequence joins TRBV20-1 and TRBJ1-2; D ambiguous. CDR1 is DFQATT and CDR2 is SNEGSKA in the germline V gene (reference sequence). CDR3 size: 10 residues. Trimming pared 3 bases from V and 6 bases from J, leaving 5 bases between.

By share, this clone counts as medium-sized (0.01 to 0.1%). The rearrangement links TRBV6-4 to TRBJ1-2; D remains ambiguous. The CDR3 extends over 8 amino acids. The V end lost 9 bases, the J end lost 12 bases, and 8 bases lay between the germline ends. Germline V gene sequence: CDR1 MRHNA, CDR2 SNTAGT. The CDR3 DNA follows: TGTGCCAGGGCCCTAAACACCTTC. Translating it yields CARALNTF.